The clone carrying this T cell receptor (beta chain) was seen ten or more times. TCRdb reassembled clones from the PCR reads with MiXCR. The top ten clones hold 20% to 25% of a sample with 50,000 to 70,000 clones, just over 4% of them seen once. No patient received treatment before thyroid surgery. The germline gives CDR1 GTSNPN, CDR2 SVGIG (reference sequence). Trimming left V 2 bases short and J 6 bases short, with 28 bases between. The CDR3 is made up of 18 amino acids. The sample comes from a study of metastatic and nonmetastatic thyroid tumors. The clonotype originates from a female donor with papillary thyroid cancer or a benign thyroid nodule (not recorded which). Some clones in this sample may be carry-over from other donors' samples. The chain is built from TRBV30 and TRBJ1-1; D not certain. The sequenced sample consisted of blood. This CDR3 reads CAWSSPLRYNEREAEAFF. Written as DNA, the CDR3 is TGTGCCTGGAGTAGCCCCCTCCGATACAATGAGCGGGAGGCTGAAGCTTTCTTT.